Presented here are 5 T cell receptor beta chains from one specimen sequenced in a study of blood T cells in healthy people across ages. Sample-barcoded 5' priming and a J-beta primer mix drove a second PCR of 7 to 11 cycles. Via MiXCR, TCRdb re-called the 5' RACE reads, giving one row per CDR3 protein. The data show fewer than 2,000,000 distinct CDR3 sequences, with about two fifths seen just once and 23% held by the top ten. Sample: blood. The receptors were sampled from a human donor in good health.

This clonotype was found a few times. One end of the junction is discordant with germline, which a read error may explain. The chain employs TRBV6-2 or TRBV6-3 and TRBJ2-7; D gene unclear. Germline V gene sequence: CDR1 MNHEY, CDR2 SVGEGT. CDR3 length: 13 amino acids. The CDR3 here is CAGSYTSTYEQYF. For the CDR3, the DNA is TGTGCCGGCAGTTACACGTCCACCTACGAGCAGTACTTC.

With respect to this clonotype: The junction differs from germline at one of its ends, possibly a read error. The chain links TRBV29-1 to TRBJ1-3; unclear D gene. Germline CDR1 SQVTM, CDR2 ANQGSEA. The CDR3 consists of 16 residues. CDR3 residues: CGVILGRTSSGNTIYF. The CDR3 DNA is TGCGGCGTGATATTAGGCCGGACCAGCTCTGGAAACACCATATATTTT.

The J gene is TRBJ1-5, the V gene TRBV2, with a weak D call TRBD1 (6 bases). Germline V CDR1 and CDR2: SNHLY, FYNNEI. The CDR3 has 15 amino acids. V lost 4 bases and J lost 4, with 14 bases in between. In DNA, the CDR3 is TGTGCCAGCAGTGGGACAGACCTTACGAATCAGCCCCAGCATTTT. Protein product: CASSGTDLTNQPQHF.

There are many counts of this clonotype. The chain carries TRBV4-3 and TRBJ2-3; D is tentatively TRBD1 or TRBD2 (5 bases each). Germline CDR1 is LGHNA and CDR2 is YSLEER. The CDR3 sequence is 15 residues long. Trimming removed 0 bases at V and 4 bases at J, with 11 bases between. For the CDR3, the DNA is TGCGCCAGCAGCCAAGATGGGGCGGAGGCAGATACGCAGTATTTT. It codes for CASSQDGAEADTQYF.

As for this clonotype: Germline and junction disagree at one end, which may indicate a read error. The rearrangement joins TRBV6-6 to TRBJ1-2; 9 bases align to TRBD1. The CDR3 is 13 amino acids. Germline V gene data show CDR1 as MNHNY and CDR2 as SVGAGI (reference sequence). As DNA, the CDR3 is TGTGCCAACAGTCCGGACAGGGGTGATGGCTACACCTTC. Protein sequence: CANSPDRGDGYTF.